This is a list of T cell receptor beta chains from one sample in a study of T cells in tuberculosis. TCRdb keeps only in-frame clones here, not all; method: immunoSEQ multiplex PCR. The data show some 60,000 clones, about 76% seen once. Sequenced material: CD1b-GMM tetramer-negative cells sorted from PBMCs. These receptors came from an adult woman with latent tuberculosis. CDR3s include the opening cysteine and the closing phenylalanine or tryptophan. Fields, in order: D gene, V gene, clone size, J gene, CDR3 protein, CDR3 DNA. The D gene is left open where the match is weak. Clone size is shown for a subset of rows, as once, few, many or a class of expanded clone.

d_call: -; v_call: TRBV15; clone_size: -; j_call: TRBJ2-4; cdr3_aa: CATSREGASGGPNIQYF; cdr3_nt: TGTGCCACCAGCAGAGAGGGGGCGTCGGGGGGCCCGAACATTCAGTACTTC
d_call: -; v_call: TRBV7-9; clone_size: -; j_call: TRBJ2-1; cdr3_aa: CASSLPPEGVNYNEQFF; cdr3_nt: TGTGCCAGCAGCTTACCTCCGGAAGGGGTGAACTACAATGAGCAGTTCTTC
d_call: -; v_call: TRBV14; clone_size: once; j_call: TRBJ2-7; cdr3_aa: CASSQGSEQYF; cdr3_nt: TGTGCCAGCAGCCAAGGGAGCGAGCAGTACTTC
d_call: -; v_call: TRBV19; clone_size: -; j_call: TRBJ2-1; cdr3_aa: CASGDFSYNEQFF; cdr3_nt: TGTGCCAGTGGGGACTTTTCCTACAATGAGCAGTTCTTC
d_call: -; v_call: TRBV28; clone_size: -; j_call: TRBJ1-1; cdr3_aa: CASTVGVWSTEAFF; cdr3_nt: TGTGCCAGCACCGTAGGGGTGTGGAGCACTGAAGCTTTCTTT
d_call: -; v_call: TRBV2; clone_size: -; j_call: TRBJ2-3; cdr3_aa: CASKKDFSSTDTQYF; cdr3_nt: TGTGCCAGCAAAAAAGACTTTTCTAGCACAGATACGCAGTATTTT
d_call: -; v_call: TRBV19; clone_size: -; j_call: TRBJ1-4; cdr3_aa: CASSIAGVDEKLFF; cdr3_nt: TGTGCCAGTAGTATCGCAGGGGTGGATGAAAAACTGTTTTTT
d_call: TRBD1; v_call: TRBV5-1; clone_size: once; j_call: TRBJ1-2; cdr3_aa: CASSPGDRGVYGYTF; cdr3_nt: TGCGCCAGCAGCCCGGGGGACAGGGGCGTATATGGCTACACCTTC
d_call: TRBD2; v_call: TRBV28; clone_size: -; j_call: TRBJ2-5; cdr3_aa: CASTREGVRSQETQYF; cdr3_nt: TGTGCCAGCACCCGGGAGGGGGTAAGATCCCAAGAGACCCAGTACTTC
d_call: -; v_call: TRBV11-3; clone_size: -; j_call: TRBJ2-3; cdr3_aa: CASRPGFGPDTQYF; cdr3_nt: TGTGCCAGCAGACCAGGGTTCGGGCCGGATACGCAGTATTTT
d_call: TRBD1; v_call: TRBV11-2; clone_size: once; j_call: TRBJ1-2; cdr3_aa: CASSPGQGIYYGYTF; cdr3_nt: TGTGCCAGCAGCCCTGGACAGGGGATATACTATGGCTACACCTTC
d_call: TRBD2; v_call: TRBV18; clone_size: -; j_call: TRBJ2-3; cdr3_aa: CASSRLATDTQYF; cdr3_nt: TGTGCCAGCTCACGACTAGCGACAGATACGCAGTATTTT
d_call: -; v_call: TRBV5-1; clone_size: -; j_call: TRBJ2-3; cdr3_aa: CASSLEGATDTQYF; cdr3_nt: TGCGCCAGCAGCTTGGAAGGGGCCACAGATACGCAGTATTTT
d_call: TRBD1; v_call: TRBV13; clone_size: -; j_call: TRBJ1-1; cdr3_aa: CASSERIITGDTEAFF; cdr3_nt: TGTGCCAGCAGCGAACGCATTATTACAGGGGACACTGAAGCTTTCTTT
d_call: -; v_call: TRBV20-1; clone_size: -; j_call: TRBJ1-3; cdr3_aa: CSAEQGNTIYF; cdr3_nt: TGCAGTGCGGAACAGGGAAACACCATATATTTT
d_call: TRBD1; v_call: TRBV14; clone_size: few; j_call: TRBJ2-3; cdr3_aa: CASSPFQGAVTQYF; cdr3_nt: TGTGCCAGCAGCCCTTTCCAGGGGGCGGTGACGCAGTATTTT
d_call: TRBD2; v_call: TRBV7-3; clone_size: -; j_call: TRBJ2-7; cdr3_aa: CASSLMGGESYEQYF; cdr3_nt: TGTGCCAGCAGCTTAATGGGGGGGGAATCCTACGAGCAGTACTTC
d_call: -; v_call: TRBV19; clone_size: -; j_call: TRBJ1-1; cdr3_aa: CASSRRGDTEAFF; cdr3_nt: TGTGCCAGTAGTCGACGGGGGGACACTGAAGCTTTCTTT
d_call: -; v_call: TRBV7-9; clone_size: few; j_call: TRBJ2-1; cdr3_aa: CASSLDMEQFF; cdr3_nt: TGTGCCAGCAGCTTGGACATGGAGCAGTTCTTC
d_call: TRBD1; v_call: TRBV6-6; clone_size: few; j_call: TRBJ1-6; cdr3_aa: CASRDRANSPLHF; cdr3_nt: TGTGCCAGCAGGGACAGGGCCAATTCACCCCTCCACTTT
d_call: -; v_call: TRBV30; clone_size: -; j_call: TRBJ1-6; cdr3_aa: CAWSVGGRNSPLHF; cdr3_nt: TGTGCCTGGAGTGTAGGAGGGCGTAATTCACCCCTCCACTTT
d_call: TRBD2; v_call: TRBV28; clone_size: -; j_call: TRBJ2-7; cdr3_aa: CASVPGGGPHEQYF; cdr3_nt: TGTGCCAGCGTCCCGGGGGGAGGGCCGCACGAGCAGTACTTC
d_call: TRBD2; v_call: TRBV10-2; clone_size: -; j_call: TRBJ2-6; cdr3_aa: CASSPSGSSGANVLTF; cdr3_nt: TGCGCCAGCAGTCCTAGCGGTAGCTCTGGGGCCAACGTCCTGACTTTC
d_call: -; v_call: TRBV18; clone_size: -; j_call: TRBJ1-1; cdr3_aa: CASSPPGLTDTEAFF; cdr3_nt: TGTGCCAGCTCACCACCGGGCCTAACGGACACTGAAGCTTTCTTT
d_call: -; v_call: TRBV6-5; clone_size: few; j_call: TRBJ1-4; cdr3_aa: CASSYSYGSNEKLFF; cdr3_nt: TGTGCCAGCAGTTACTCGTACGGGTCTAATGAAAAACTGTTTTTT
d_call: -; v_call: TRBV5-5; clone_size: few; j_call: TRBJ2-7; cdr3_aa: CASSFLGQTYEQYF; cdr3_nt: TGTGCCAGCAGCTTTTTAGGACAGACCTACGAGCAGTACTTC
d_call: TRBD1; v_call: TRBV27; clone_size: -; j_call: TRBJ1-6; cdr3_aa: CASSFRQGLSGSPLHF; cdr3_nt: TGTGCCAGCAGTTTCCGACAGGGGTTGAGTGGTTCACCCCTCCACTTT
d_call: TRBD2; v_call: TRBV5-1; clone_size: -; j_call: TRBJ2-5; cdr3_aa: CASKELADGQETQYF; cdr3_nt: TGCGCCAGCAAGGAGCTAGCGGATGGACAAGAGACCCAGTACTTC
d_call: TRBD1; v_call: TRBV4-1; clone_size: -; j_call: TRBJ1-6; cdr3_aa: CASSQEDRGGSPLHF; cdr3_nt: TGCGCCAGCAGCCAAGAAGACAGGGGGGGTTCACCCCTCCACTTT
d_call: TRBD2; v_call: TRBV27; clone_size: -; j_call: TRBJ2-6; cdr3_aa: CASTGGRGLANPGANVLTF; cdr3_nt: TGTGCCAGCACCGGGGGGAGGGGACTAGCGAATCCTGGGGCCAACGTCCTGACTTTC
d_call: -; v_call: TRBV11-3; clone_size: few; j_call: TRBJ1-2; cdr3_aa: CALGTSYGYTF; cdr3_nt: TGTGCCCTTGGGACAAGCTATGGCTACACCTTC
d_call: -; v_call: TRBV7-9; clone_size: -; j_call: TRBJ2-3; cdr3_aa: CASSRERVSDTQYF; cdr3_nt: TGTGCCAGCAGCCGAGAGCGGGTCTCAGATACGCAGTATTTT
d_call: TRBD1; v_call: TRBV7-3; clone_size: -; j_call: TRBJ2-3; cdr3_aa: CASSLRGQGRTDTQYF; cdr3_nt: TGTGCCAGCAGCTTAAGGGGACAGGGGAGGACAGATACGCAGTATTTT
d_call: TRBD1; v_call: TRBV4-1; clone_size: -; j_call: TRBJ2-4; cdr3_aa: CASSQGTGGASKNIQYF; cdr3_nt: TGCGCCAGCAGCCAAGGGACAGGGGGCGCGTCCAAAAACATTCAGTACTTC
d_call: -; v_call: TRBV19; clone_size: -; j_call: TRBJ1-2; cdr3_aa: CASSIAADYGYTF; cdr3_nt: TGTGCCAGTAGTATTGCCGCGGACTATGGCTACACCTTC
d_call: -; v_call: TRBV6-5; clone_size: many; j_call: TRBJ2-6; cdr3_aa: CASSIQGYGANVLTF; cdr3_nt: TGTGCCAGCAGTATCCAGGGGTATGGGGCCAACGTCCTGACTTTC